Presented here are 27 T cell receptor beta chains from one specimen sequenced in a study of T cell changes during pregnancy in multiple sclerosis. Using immunoSEQ multiplex PCR, the repertoire was profiled, and TCRdb retains in-frame clones only, with some absent. The table records tens of thousands of clones, roughly nine tenths of them present only once. The sample was peripheral blood, taken in the third trimester of pregnancy. Receptors originate from a female donor with multiple sclerosis, enrolled in a pregnancy study.

The rearrangement joins TRBV5-1 to TRBJ1-2; D is undetermined. This CDR3 is 14 amino acids long. CDR1 is SGHRS, CDR2 YFSETQ, per germline. V was pared by 0 bases and J by 4 bases, with 10 bases between. CDR3 in amino acids: CASSLERSLYGYTF. The DNA for the CDR3 is TGCGCCAGCAGCTTGGAACGGTCCCTCTATGGCTACACCTTC.

The chain recombines TRBV5-4 with TRBJ2-3; tentative D call: TRBD2 (5 bases). CDR1 is SGHNT and CDR2 is YYREEE in the germline V gene (reference sequence). The CDR3 runs 15 residues. The ends were cut back, 0 bases at V and 2 bases at J, with 10 bases in the middle. The CDR3 region has the DNA TGTGCCAGCAGCTTGGGTAGTAGCGACACAGATACGCAGTATTTT. It translates to CASSLGSSDTDTQYF.

This clone was observed a handful of times. The genes are TRBV7-9 and TRBJ1-1, with D perhaps TRBD1 (6 bases). Germline CDR1 SEHNR, CDR2 FQNEAQ (reference sequence). The V end lost 8 bases, the J end lost 0 bases, and 13 bases lay between the germline ends. There are 14 residues in the CDR3. The CDR3: CASAKGEVNTEAFF. CDR3 coding DNA: TGTGCCAGCGCCAAGGGGGAAGTGAACACTGAAGCTTTCTTT.

This clone was recorded only once. The chain links TRBV13 to TRBJ2-5, with D possibly TRBD2 on 5 matching bases. The tail of the sequence fits TRBJ2-7 better, so the J call may be wrong. The CDR3 covers 13 residues. The germline CDR1 and CDR2 sequences are PRHDT and FYEKMQ (reference sequence). In DNA form, the CDR3 reads TGTGCCAGCAGCTCCGCGGGTTCCGGCGAGCAGTACTTC. It is translated as CASSSAGSGEQYF.

The gene calls are TRBV7-9 and TRBJ2-1; 8 bases are shared with TRBD1. The CDR3 has 15 amino acids. Unmatched junction bases numbered 9, after V lost 5 bases and J lost 6 bases. Germline V CDR1 and CDR2: SEHNR, FQNEAQ (reference sequence). DNA for the CDR3: TGTGCCAGCAGCCCACCGGGACAGGTTGTCAATGAGCAGTTCTTC. Amino acid sequence: CASSPPGQVVNEQFF.

This clone was picked up one time. The rearrangement uses TRBV19 and TRBJ1-5; D not resolved. Trimming stripped 3 bases from V and 0 bases from J, with 12 bases between. CDR3 length: 16 residues. Germline CDR1 reads LNHDA; CDR2 reads SQIVND (reference sequence). The CDR3 DNA reads TGTGCCAGTAGTATTTTGGCAGCGTATAGCAATCAGCCCCAGCATTTT. Translation: CASSILAAYSNQPQHF.

This clone was observed a few times. The rearrangement joins TRBV19 to TRBJ1-5; a possible D gene is TRBD1 (5 bases). Germline-derived CDR1 and CDR2 are LNHDA and SQIVND (reference sequence). V dropped 5 bases and J dropped 8 bases, with 16 bases sitting between them. This CDR3 has 14 amino acids. The CDR3 is CASSPQQDWEPQHF. The CDR3 nucleotides are TGTGCCAGTAGTCCTCAACAGGATTGGGAGCCCCAGCATTTT. Based on the CDR3 plus reference TRBV19 and TRBJ1-5, the full variable domain is DGGITQSPKYLFRKEGQNVTLSCEQNLNHDAMYWYRQDPGQGLRLIYYSQIVNDFQKGDIAEGYSVSREKKESFPLTVTSAQKNPTAFYLCASSPQQDWEPQHFGDGTRLSIL.

This sequence joins TRBV5-1 and TRBJ1-1; possible D gene TRBD1, 6 bases. This CDR3 contains 13 residues. Trimming removed 7 bases at V and 8 bases at J, with 18 bases between. Germline V gene data show CDR1 as SGHRS and CDR2 as YFSETQ. CDR3: CASSWGPAEEAFF. The CDR3 nucleotides are TGCGCCAGCTCCTGGGGGCCAGCGGAAGAAGCTTTCTTT.

The chain links TRBV7-2 to TRBJ2-3, with 8 bases that match TRBD2. The junction had 5 bases not matched to a gene; V was cut back by 2 bases and J by 1 base. CDR3 length: 16 amino acids. Germline V gene data show CDR1 as SGHTA and CDR2 as FQGNSA. The CDR3 sequence is CASSLQSGRGTDTQYF. The CDR3 DNA follows: TGTGCCAGCAGCTTACAAAGCGGGAGAGGCACAGATACGCAGTATTTT.

The V gene is TRBV7-9, the J gene TRBJ1-1; no clear D gene. The ends were cut back, 1 base at V and 11 bases at J, with 8 bases in the middle. Per the germline V gene, CDR1 is SEHNR and CDR2 is FQNEAQ (reference sequence). This CDR3 comprises 11 residues. The CDR3 coding sequence is TGTGCCAGCAGCTTAGACGTAGTGGCTTTCTTT. Residues: CASSLDVVAFF.

The chain's CDR3 is CASRFDRGGWAFF. The CDR3 coding sequence is TGTGCCAGCAGATTTGACAGGGGCGGGTGGGCTTTCTTT. The chain employs TRBV5-4 and TRBJ1-1; 8 bases match TRBD1. Trimming took 5 bases from V and 11 from J; bases not matched to a gene: 11. The length of the CDR3 is 13 residues. The germline CDR1 and CDR2 sequences are SGHNT and YYREEE (reference sequence). Based on the CDR3 plus reference TRBV5-4 and TRBJ1-1, the full variable domain is ETGVTQSPTHLIKTRGQQVTLRCSSQSGHNTVSWYQQALGQGPQFIFQYYREEENGRGNFPPRFSGLQFPNYSSELNVNALELDDSALYLCASRFDRGGWAFFGQGTRLTVV.

The chain joins TRBV7-2 to TRBJ2-2, with 11 bases identical to TRBD2. With V trimmed by 1 base and J by 5 bases, 3 bases remained unmatched. The CDR3 loop spans 16 amino acids. Germline V gives CDR1 SGHTA, CDR2 FQGNSA. CDR3: CASSLVAGGRTGELFF. The CDR3, as DNA: TGTGCCAGCAGCTTAGTAGCGGGGGGGCGAACCGGGGAGCTGTTTTTT.

V is TRBV14 and J is TRBJ1-1; D is possibly TRBD1 (5 bases). The CDR3 consists of 13 residues. The germline V and J ends were trimmed by 3 bases and 1 base, with 6 bases remaining between them. The germline gives CDR1 SGHDN, CDR2 FVKESK. CDR3 nucleotide sequence: TGTGCCAGCAGCCAGGGGCAGAACACTGAAGCTTTCTTT. It codes for CASSQGQNTEAFF.

This chain joins TRBV30 and TRBJ1-1; D is perhaps TRBD1 (5 bases). The CDR3 is 13 amino acids. V was cut by 2 bases and J by 1 base, with 8 bases left in between. The germline V gene encodes CDR1 GTSNPN and CDR2 SVGIG (reference sequence). CDR3 residues: CAWSRQQNTEAFF. CDR3 DNA sequence: TGTGCCTGGAGTAGACAGCAGAACACTGAAGCTTTCTTT.

This rearrangement joins TRBV28 to TRBJ2-7; possible D gene TRBD2, 8 bases. The germline V gene has CDR1 MDHEN and CDR2 SYDVKM. Trimming cost V 8 bases and J 1 base, with 18 bases left between them. The CDR3 runs to 15 residues. In DNA form, the CDR3 reads TGTGCCAGCCTCACGGGGGGGACAGAGTCCTACGAGCAGTACTTC. It is translated as CASLTGGTESYEQYF.

The V and J genes are TRBV7-3 and TRBJ1-6; possibly TRBD1 for D (5 bases). Trimming stripped 2 bases from V and 7 bases from J, with 9 bases between. The CDR3 covers 14 residues. From germline, CDR1 is SGHTA and CDR2 FQGTGA. CDR3 bases: TGTGCCAGCAGCTTAGTAGGGGCCAATTCACCCCTCCACTTT. This encodes CASSLVGANSPLHF.

The chain has TRBV5-6 and TRBJ1-5; maybe TRBD1 (5 bases). The CDR3 runs to 14 residues. With 2 bases removed from V and 7 bases from J, the gap between germline ends came to 13 bases. Per germline, CDR1 SGHDT and CDR2 YYEEEE. For the CDR3, the DNA is TGTGCCAGCAGCTTTTGGGGGGGAAACCAGCCCCAGCATTTT. Its protein product is CASSFWGGNQPQHF.

The chain joins TRBV29-1 to TRBJ1-2; tentative D call: TRBD1 (5 bases). The germline V and J ends were trimmed by 5 bases and 5 bases, with 9 bases remaining between them. Per the germline V gene, CDR1 is SQVTM and CDR2 is ANQGSEA. The CDR3 has 11 residues. The CDR3 nucleotides are TGCAGCGTTACCGACAGATATGGCTACACCTTC. Translating it yields CSVTDRYGYTF.

This chain links TRBV16 with TRBJ1-1, with D unclear. Trimming took 0 bases from V and 7 from J, leaving 9 bases between them. The CDR3 is made up of 13 amino acids. Germline V gives CDR1 KGHSY, CDR2 FQNENV. This chain's CDR3 is CASSQSAGIEAFF. As DNA, the CDR3 is TGTGCCAGCAGCCAATCGGCGGGGATTGAAGCTTTCTTT.

Comment on this clone: The germline gene is not matched at one end of the junction; a read error may be the cause. This rearrangement joins TRBV5-1 to TRBJ1-1, with a possible D match to TRBD1 (6 bases). Looked up from germline, CDR1 is SGHRS and CDR2 is YFSETQ. The CDR3 runs 14 residues. The CDR3 DNA follows: TGCGCCAGCAGCTCCGGGACAATGAACGCTGAAGCTTTCTTT. This encodes CASSSGTMNAEAFF.

The chain has TRBV6-1 and TRBJ2-7; the match to TRBD2 covers 7 bases. Germline V lookup: CDR1 MNHNS, CDR2 SASEGT. The CDR3 contains 16 residues. The V segment lost 2 bases and the J segment 6 bases; nucleotides outside the gene matches: 13. CDR3 amino acids: CASSERWGTNVIEQYF. The CDR3 DNA reads as TGTGCCAGCAGTGAAAGGTGGGGGACTAATGTGATCGAGCAGTACTTC.

A few counts support this clone. The rearrangement uses TRBV7-3 and TRBJ2-3; 8 nucleotides line up with TRBD2. V was clipped by 1 base and J by 2 bases; unmatched bases: 8. The CDR3 runs 17 residues. Germline loops: CDR1 SGHTA, CDR2 FQGTGA. The CDR3 protein is CASSLNPGGGNTDTQYF. CDR3 sequence (DNA): TGTGCCAGCAGCTTAAACCCAGGCGGGGGGAACACAGATACGCAGTATTTT.

CDR3 coding DNA: TGTGCCAGTAGTATGTTACAGGGGGATGGCAATCAGCCCCAGCATTTT. Translation: CASSMLQGDGNQPQHF. The chain links TRBV19 to TRBJ1-5; 8 positions match TRBD1. V shed 3 bases and J 2 bases; nucleotides not matched to a gene: 6. Germline CDR1 and CDR2: LNHDA and SQIVND (reference sequence). The CDR3 is 16 amino acids.

CDR3 sequence: CASSFSGDDGYTF. Here the CDR3 DNA reads TGTGCCAGCAGTTTTTCAGGGGACGATGGCTACACCTTC. The rearrangement joins TRBV6-6 to TRBJ1-2, with a tentative D call TRBD1 (6 bases). CDR3 length: 13 amino acids. The V and J ends lost 4 bases and 6 bases respectively, with 12 bases between them. Germline lookup yields CDR1 MNHNY and CDR2 SVGAGI (reference sequence).

The chain has TRBV6-1 and TRBJ2-2; possible D gene TRBD2, 5 bases. Looked up from germline, CDR1 is MNHNS and CDR2 is SASEGT. The CDR3 runs 14 residues. With 4 bases removed from V and 2 bases from J, the gap between germline ends came to 8 bases. In nucleotides, the CDR3 is TGTGCCAGCAGTGTACTAGGTAACACCGGGGAGCTGTTTTTT. This codes for CASSVLGNTGELFF.

The table lists this clone with a count of one. V and J are TRBV16 and TRBJ1-5; the D gene is possibly TRBD1 (6 bases). The V end was cut by 2 bases, the J end by 4 bases, with 9 bases between. Germline loops: CDR1 KGHSY, CDR2 FQNENV. The CDR3 extends over 14 amino acids. CDR3 protein: CASSQGQKNQPQHF. The CDR3 DNA sequence: TGTGCCAGCAGCCAAGGACAGAAAAATCAGCCCCAGCATTTT.

The rearrangement links TRBV30 to TRBJ1-2, with D possibly TRBD1 on 5 matching bases. V lost 8 bases and J lost 0, with 16 bases in between. The CDR3 has 14 amino acids. Germline lookup yields CDR1 GTSNPN and CDR2 SVGIG (reference sequence). The CDR3 spells CAGTGGAANYGYTF. The CDR3 DNA sequence: TGTGCCGGGACTGGCGGGGCGGCTAACTATGGCTACACCTTC.